A selection of T cell receptor beta chains follows, all from one sample in a study of CD8+ T cells in alopecia areata. Clones were read by immunoSEQ multiplex PCR, and TCRdb kept only the in-frame ones, dropping some. The table has about 260,000 clones, over 45% seen once. The sample consisted of CD4+ T cells sorted from blood, taken around week 52, from a patient treated with tofacitinib. These receptors came from a human donor with alopecia areata. CDR3s include the opening cysteine and the closing phenylalanine or tryptophan. Each record gives: clone size, V gene, D gene, J gene, CDR3 protein, CDR3 DNA. D genes are given only for firm matches. Not every row has a clone size; where given, it reads once, few, many or a size class.

clone_size: once; v_call: TRBV7-8; d_call: TRBD1; j_call: TRBJ2-3; cdr3_aa: CASSSGQSQMDTQYF; cdr3_nt: TGTGCCAGCAGCTCGGGACAGTCGCAGATGGATACGCAGTATTTT
clone_size: many; v_call: TRBV6-5; d_call: TRBD1; j_call: TRBJ1-4; cdr3_aa: CASSYSYRGEEKLFF; cdr3_nt: TGTGCCAGCAGTTACTCGTACAGGGGGGAAGAAAAACTGTTTTTT
clone_size: medium-sized; v_call: TRBV5-6; d_call: .; j_call: TRBJ2-7; cdr3_aa: CASSRRGGEQYF; cdr3_nt: TGTGCCAGCAGCCGGCGGGGTGGGGAGCAGTACTTC
clone_size: .; v_call: TRBV7-9; d_call: .; j_call: TRBJ1-5; cdr3_aa: CASSLGDQPQHF; cdr3_nt: TGTGCCAGCAGCTTAGGGGATCAGCCCCAGCATTTT
clone_size: .; v_call: TRBV6-5; d_call: .; j_call: TRBJ2-1; cdr3_aa: CASSPPSNEQFF; cdr3_nt: TGTGCCAGCAGCCCGCCGTCAAATGAGCAGTTCTTC
clone_size: once; v_call: TRBV29-1; d_call: TRBD1; j_call: TRBJ1-5; cdr3_aa: CSVAIDRVQPQHF; cdr3_nt: TGCAGCGTTGCAATAGACAGGGTTCAGCCCCAGCATTTT
clone_size: .; v_call: TRBV15; d_call: TRBD1; j_call: TRBJ1-6; cdr3_aa: CATSRDRGFSPLHF; cdr3_nt: TGTGCCACCAGTCGGGACAGGGGGTTTTCACCCCTCCACTTT
clone_size: .; v_call: TRBV5-6; d_call: .; j_call: TRBJ1-5; cdr3_aa: CASSSALRNQPQHF; cdr3_nt: TGTGCCAGCAGCTCCGCCCTTAGGAACCAGCCCCAGCATTTT
clone_size: .; v_call: TRBV5-1; d_call: TRBD2; j_call: TRBJ2-5; cdr3_aa: CASNEREASGTQYF; cdr3_nt: TGCGCCAGCAATGAGCGGGAAGCCTCCGGGACCCAGTACTTC
clone_size: .; v_call: TRBV5-1; d_call: .; j_call: TRBJ2-7; cdr3_aa: CASSLGLSLGEQYF; cdr3_nt: TGCGCCAGCAGCTTGGGACTCTCTCTCGGTGAGCAGTACTTC
clone_size: many; v_call: TRBV4-2; d_call: TRBD2; j_call: TRBJ2-2; cdr3_aa: CASSHHSGGNTGELFF; cdr3_nt: TGTGCCAGCAGCCACCATAGCGGGGGGAACACCGGGGAGCTGTTTTTT
clone_size: .; v_call: TRBV2; d_call: .; j_call: TRBJ1-1; cdr3_aa: CASSELGGVIGEAFF; cdr3_nt: TGTGCCAGCAGTGAGTTAGGAGGGGTAATTGGTGAAGCTTTCTTT
clone_size: .; v_call: TRBV5-1; d_call: TRBD1; j_call: TRBJ1-1; cdr3_aa: CASSLDPGGQGTEAFF; cdr3_nt: TGCGCCAGCAGCTTGGACCCAGGGGGCCAAGGGACTGAAGCTTTCTTT
clone_size: .; v_call: TRBV25-1; d_call: TRBD1; j_call: TRBJ2-7; cdr3_aa: CASSVGTDEQYF; cdr3_nt: TGTGCCAGCAGTGTTGGGACAGACGAGCAGTACTTC
clone_size: .; v_call: TRBV7-3; d_call: .; j_call: TRBJ1-6; cdr3_aa: CASSLQGRNSPLHF; cdr3_nt: TGTGCCAGCAGCTTACAGGGAAGAAATTCACCCCTCCACTTT
clone_size: .; v_call: TRBV5-1; d_call: .; j_call: TRBJ1-6; cdr3_aa: CASSLPGNSPLHF; cdr3_nt: TGCGCCAGCAGCCTACCGGGAAATTCACCCCTCCACTTT
clone_size: .; v_call: TRBV5-1; d_call: .; j_call: TRBJ1-1; cdr3_aa: CASSLETNTEAFF; cdr3_nt: TGCGCCAGCAGCTTGGAAACGAACACTGAAGCTTTCTTT
clone_size: many; v_call: TRBV10-3; d_call: .; j_call: TRBJ1-2; cdr3_aa: CAISEGRAYGYTF; cdr3_nt: TGTGCCATCAGTGAAGGAAGAGCCTATGGCTACACCTTC
clone_size: .; v_call: TRBV9; d_call: .; j_call: TRBJ2-5; cdr3_aa: CASSVRAGREETQYF; cdr3_nt: TGTGCCAGCAGCGTAAGGGCCGGACGAGAAGAGACCCAGTACTTC
clone_size: few; v_call: TRBV7-2; d_call: .; j_call: TRBJ2-5; cdr3_aa: CASNPGSSGMGETQYF; cdr3_nt: TGTGCCAGCAACCCCGGGAGTAGCGGCATGGGAGAGACCCAGTACTTC
clone_size: .; v_call: TRBV7-9; d_call: TRBD2; j_call: TRBJ2-7; cdr3_aa: CASSLGLAVGEQYF; cdr3_nt: TGTGCCAGCAGCTTAGGACTAGCGGTCGGGGAGCAGTACTTC
clone_size: .; v_call: TRBV29-1; d_call: .; j_call: TRBJ2-5; cdr3_aa: CSVEETLSGGETQYF; cdr3_nt: TGCAGCGTTGAAGAAACCTTATCCGGGGGAGAGACCCAGTACTTC
clone_size: .; v_call: TRBV7-2; d_call: .; j_call: TRBJ1-6; cdr3_aa: CASSLYRNSPLHF; cdr3_nt: TGTGCCAGCAGCTTGTACAGGAATTCACCCCTCCACTTT
clone_size: .; v_call: TRBV30; d_call: TRBD1; j_call: TRBJ1-5; cdr3_aa: CAWSVRGGPNQPQHF; cdr3_nt: TGTGCCTGGAGTGTACGAGGGGGCCCCAATCAGCCCCAGCATTTT
clone_size: .; v_call: TRBV25-1; d_call: .; j_call: TRBJ1-2; cdr3_aa: CASSEYSGTDASAF; cdr3_nt: TGTGCCAGCAGTGAATATTCGGGGACGGACGCTAGTGCCTTC
clone_size: .; v_call: TRBV10-3; d_call: TRBD1; j_call: TRBJ2-2; cdr3_aa: CAISPDRDTGELFF; cdr3_nt: TGTGCCATCAGTCCAGACAGGGACACCGGGGAGCTGTTTTTT
clone_size: .; v_call: TRBV5-4; d_call: .; j_call: TRBJ2-5; cdr3_aa: CASSTEGGFYQETQYF; cdr3_nt: TGTGCCAGCAGCACCGAGGGTGGGTTCTACCAAGAGACCCAGTACTTC
clone_size: .; v_call: TRBV6-6; d_call: .; j_call: TRBJ2-2; cdr3_aa: CASSYSGAGRTGELFF; cdr3_nt: TGTGCCAGCAGTTACTCAGGGGCAGGGCGAACCGGGGAGCTGTTTTTT
clone_size: .; v_call: TRBV27; d_call: .; j_call: TRBJ1-2; cdr3_aa: CATLTLKGRNYGYTF; cdr3_nt: TGTGCCACCCTTACACTCAAGGGCCGTAACTATGGCTACACCTTC
clone_size: .; v_call: TRBV5-1; d_call: .; j_call: TRBJ2-7; cdr3_aa: CASSLESYEQYF; cdr3_nt: TGCGCCAGCAGCTTGGAGTCCTACGAGCAGTACTTC
clone_size: few; v_call: TRBV10-3; d_call: .; j_call: TRBJ1-2; cdr3_aa: CAISESPDSNYGYTF; cdr3_nt: TGTGCCATCAGTGAGTCCCCCGACAGCAACTATGGCTACACCTTC
clone_size: .; v_call: TRBV29-1; d_call: TRBD2; j_call: TRBJ2-5; cdr3_aa: CSVGPGLAGETQYF; cdr3_nt: TGCAGCGTTGGTCCGGGACTAGCGGGGGAGACCCAGTACTTC
clone_size: .; v_call: TRBV7-2; d_call: .; j_call: TRBJ2-5; cdr3_aa: CASSSPEWGLETQYF; cdr3_nt: TGTGCCAGCAGCTCCCCTGAGTGGGGTCTGGAGACCCAGTACTTC
clone_size: .; v_call: TRBV2; d_call: .; j_call: TRBJ2-7; cdr3_aa: CASSDRNYEQYF; cdr3_nt: TGTGCCAGCAGTGACAGGAACTACGAGCAGTACTTC
clone_size: .; v_call: TRBV6-5; d_call: .; j_call: TRBJ1-1; cdr3_aa: CASSLQGNTEAFF; cdr3_nt: TGTGCCAGCAGCCTACAGGGGAACACTGAAGCTTTCTTT
clone_size: .; v_call: TRBV29-1; d_call: .; j_call: TRBJ2-5; cdr3_aa: CSVDFGVQETQYF; cdr3_nt: TGCAGCGTTGATTTTGGGGTCCAAGAGACCCAGTACTTC
clone_size: .; v_call: TRBV19; d_call: TRBD1; j_call: TRBJ2-1; cdr3_aa: CATRGLAPSSYNEQFF; cdr3_nt: TGTGCCACGAGGGGGCTCGCCCCAAGCTCCTACAATGAGCAGTTCTTC
clone_size: few; v_call: TRBV7-9; d_call: TRBD1; j_call: TRBJ2-5; cdr3_aa: CASRGWTGEETQYF; cdr3_nt: TGTGCCAGCAGAGGTTGGACAGGGGAAGAGACCCAGTACTTC
clone_size: once; v_call: TRBV7-8; d_call: TRBD1; j_call: TRBJ1-5; cdr3_aa: CASSQIPDRRNQPQHF; cdr3_nt: TGTGCCAGCAGCCAAATCCCGGACAGGCGCAATCAGCCCCAGCATTTT
clone_size: .; v_call: TRBV29-1; d_call: .; j_call: TRBJ2-2; cdr3_aa: CSVEKGANTGELFF; cdr3_nt: TGCAGCGTTGAAAAGGGGGCGAACACCGGGGAGCTGTTTTTT
clone_size: .; v_call: TRBV4-3; d_call: TRBD2; j_call: TRBJ2-5; cdr3_aa: CASSQDQRGSETQYF; cdr3_nt: TGCGCCAGCAGCCAAGATCAGCGGGGAAGTGAGACCCAGTACTTC
clone_size: .; v_call: TRBV30; d_call: TRBD1; j_call: TRBJ1-6; cdr3_aa: CAWSTGVSPLHF; cdr3_nt: TGTGCCTGGAGTACAGGGGTCTCACCCCTCCACTTT
clone_size: .; v_call: TRBV30; d_call: TRBD1; j_call: TRBJ1-1; cdr3_aa: CAWSEQGGTEAFF; cdr3_nt: TGTGCCTGGAGTGAACAGGGGGGTACTGAAGCTTTCTTT
clone_size: .; v_call: TRBV19; d_call: TRBD2; j_call: TRBJ2-5; cdr3_aa: CASSLRTSGEETQYF; cdr3_nt: TGTGCCAGTAGTCTCCGGACTAGCGGGGAAGAGACCCAGTACTTC
clone_size: .; v_call: TRBV4-1; d_call: TRBD2; j_call: TRBJ2-5; cdr3_aa: CASSQTIAGGAQETQYF; cdr3_nt: TGCGCCAGCAGCCAGACTATAGCGGGGGGAGCACAAGAGACCCAGTACTTC
clone_size: few; v_call: TRBV9; d_call: .; j_call: TRBJ1-4; cdr3_aa: CASNRGTANEKLFF; cdr3_nt: TGTGCCAGCAATCGGGGAACAGCTAATGAAAAACTGTTTTTT
clone_size: .; v_call: TRBV30; d_call: .; j_call: TRBJ2-1; cdr3_aa: CARAPPQPGINEQFF; cdr3_nt: TGTGCCCGGGCCCCTCCGCAACCCGGGATAAATGAGCAGTTCTTC
clone_size: few; v_call: TRBV29-1; d_call: .; j_call: TRBJ1-5; cdr3_aa: CSVAGRGTREAPQHF; cdr3_nt: TGCAGCGTTGCCGGTAGAGGTACACGGGAGGCGCCCCAGCATTTT
clone_size: .; v_call: TRBV9; d_call: TRBD1; j_call: TRBJ1-2; cdr3_aa: CASSMTRQGSYGYTF; cdr3_nt: TGTGCCAGCAGCATGACCCGACAGGGGTCATATGGCTACACCTTC